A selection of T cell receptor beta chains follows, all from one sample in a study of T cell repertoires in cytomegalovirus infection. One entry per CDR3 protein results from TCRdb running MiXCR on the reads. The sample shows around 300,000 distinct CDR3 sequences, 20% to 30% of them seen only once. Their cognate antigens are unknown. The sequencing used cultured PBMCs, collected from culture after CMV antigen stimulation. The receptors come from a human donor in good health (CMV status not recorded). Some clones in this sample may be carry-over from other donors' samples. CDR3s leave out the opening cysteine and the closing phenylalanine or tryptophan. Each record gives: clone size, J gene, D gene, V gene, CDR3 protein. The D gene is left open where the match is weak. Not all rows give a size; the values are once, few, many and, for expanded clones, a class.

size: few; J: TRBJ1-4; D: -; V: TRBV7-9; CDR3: ASSYRVGNEKLF
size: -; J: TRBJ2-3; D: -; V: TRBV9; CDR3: ASSKSTDTQY
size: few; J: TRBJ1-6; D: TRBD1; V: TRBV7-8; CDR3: ASSRDSYSYNSPLH
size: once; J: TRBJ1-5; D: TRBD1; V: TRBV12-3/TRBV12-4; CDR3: ASSPGGEPQH
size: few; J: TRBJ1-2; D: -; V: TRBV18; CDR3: ASSRLEGIGYT
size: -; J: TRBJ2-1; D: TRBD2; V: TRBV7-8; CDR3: ASSLAPGLVSYNEQF
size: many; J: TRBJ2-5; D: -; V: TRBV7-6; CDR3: ASASLGGGETQY
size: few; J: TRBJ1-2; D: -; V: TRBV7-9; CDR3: ASSLFQGNYGYT
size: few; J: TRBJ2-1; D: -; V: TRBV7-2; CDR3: ASSLLGGSYNEQF
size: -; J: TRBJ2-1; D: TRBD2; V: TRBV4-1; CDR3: ASSQSGPSGRNEQF
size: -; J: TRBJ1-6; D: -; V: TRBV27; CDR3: ASSDFAVPLYNSPLH
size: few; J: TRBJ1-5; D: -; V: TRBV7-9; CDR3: ASSSPHQPQH
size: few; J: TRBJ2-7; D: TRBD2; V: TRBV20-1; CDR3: SAPPGSSGRARWSDEQY
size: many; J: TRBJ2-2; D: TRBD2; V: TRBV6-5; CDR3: ASSYSTSGSTGELF
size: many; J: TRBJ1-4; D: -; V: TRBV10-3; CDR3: AISRGLATNEKLF
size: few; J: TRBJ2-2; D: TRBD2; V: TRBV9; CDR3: ASSVALAGGPTGELF
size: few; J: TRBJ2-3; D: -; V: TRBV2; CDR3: ASSVVGPTDTQY
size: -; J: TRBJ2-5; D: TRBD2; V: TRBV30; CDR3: AWSALAGVQETQY
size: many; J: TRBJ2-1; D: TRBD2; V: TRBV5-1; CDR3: ASSDPSGRSYNEQF
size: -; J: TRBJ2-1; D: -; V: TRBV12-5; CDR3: ASGLFPAAEQF
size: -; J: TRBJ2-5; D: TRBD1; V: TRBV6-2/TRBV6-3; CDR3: ASSRTGGEETQY
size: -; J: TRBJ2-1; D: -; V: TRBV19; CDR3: ASRETPNYNEQF
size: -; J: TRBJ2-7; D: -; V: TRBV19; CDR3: ATQTSSYEQY
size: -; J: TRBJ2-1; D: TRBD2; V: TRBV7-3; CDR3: ASSRASGKVEQF
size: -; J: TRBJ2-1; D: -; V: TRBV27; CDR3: ASSVGYEQF
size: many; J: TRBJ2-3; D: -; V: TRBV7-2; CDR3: ASSIGGDTQY
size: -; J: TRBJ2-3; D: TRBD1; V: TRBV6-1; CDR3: ASSYLQTGPTDTQY
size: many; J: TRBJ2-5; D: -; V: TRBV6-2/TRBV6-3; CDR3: ASSSPNYQETQY
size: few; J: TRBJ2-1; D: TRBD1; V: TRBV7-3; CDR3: ASSGTGEGNEQF
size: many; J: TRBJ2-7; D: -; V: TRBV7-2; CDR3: ASSLGLGDSYEQY
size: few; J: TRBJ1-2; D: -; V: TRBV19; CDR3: ASSDYGYT
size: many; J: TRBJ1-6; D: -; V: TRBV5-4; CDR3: ASSSRTGPGSPLH
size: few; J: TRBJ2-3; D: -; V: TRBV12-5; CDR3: ASGRIAPITDTQY
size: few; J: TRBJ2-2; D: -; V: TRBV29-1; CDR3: SVEKATFHNTGELF
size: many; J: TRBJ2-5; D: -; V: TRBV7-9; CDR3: ASSLAGAALFQETQY
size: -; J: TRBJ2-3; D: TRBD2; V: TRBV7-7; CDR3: ASSLEASGRGTDTQY
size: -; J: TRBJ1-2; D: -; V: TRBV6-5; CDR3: ASTSYRVEYGYT
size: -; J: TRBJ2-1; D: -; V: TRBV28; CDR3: ANPSLWGNEQF
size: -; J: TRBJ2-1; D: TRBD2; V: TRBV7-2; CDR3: ASSLDYGGGNEQF
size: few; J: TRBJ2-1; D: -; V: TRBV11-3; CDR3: ASSLGGASSYNEQF
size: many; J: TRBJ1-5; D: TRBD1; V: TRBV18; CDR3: ASSLQRQGDNQPQH
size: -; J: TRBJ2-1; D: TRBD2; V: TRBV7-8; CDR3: ASSLGWTSRRRGEQF
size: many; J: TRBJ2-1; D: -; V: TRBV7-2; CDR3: ASSPFSRGSSYNEQF
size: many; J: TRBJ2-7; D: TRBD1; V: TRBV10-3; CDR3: AISLSGQREQY
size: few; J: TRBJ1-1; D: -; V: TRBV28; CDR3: ASSFTTGDTEAF
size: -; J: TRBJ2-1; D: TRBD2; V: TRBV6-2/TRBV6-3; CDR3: ASRVAGVPYNEQF